The clone carrying this T cell receptor (beta chain) was detected many times. The read terminates 3 residues ahead of where the CDR3 ends, so the germline J gene completes it. TCRdb's copy holds only in-frame clones and misses some; the assay was immunoSEQ multiplex PCR. The profile covers 35,000 to 55,000 clones, none occurring a single time. The data were taken from a study of T cell clonality in common variable immunodeficiency. Losses at the gene ends were 4 bases for V and 5 bases for J; bases not matched to a gene: 6. CDR1 DFQATT and CDR2 SNEGSKA come from the germline V gene (reference sequence). The CDR3 sequence is 14 residues long.

This clonotype originated in a person aged 18 to 75 in good health. This chain connects TRBV20-1 to TRBJ1-5; 9 bases agree with TRBD1. The sequencing input was peripheral blood mononuclear cells. The CDR3 loop is CSAITGGGDQPQHF. Incomplete CDR3 DNA: TGCAGTGCTATAACAGGGGGCGGGGATCAGCCC.